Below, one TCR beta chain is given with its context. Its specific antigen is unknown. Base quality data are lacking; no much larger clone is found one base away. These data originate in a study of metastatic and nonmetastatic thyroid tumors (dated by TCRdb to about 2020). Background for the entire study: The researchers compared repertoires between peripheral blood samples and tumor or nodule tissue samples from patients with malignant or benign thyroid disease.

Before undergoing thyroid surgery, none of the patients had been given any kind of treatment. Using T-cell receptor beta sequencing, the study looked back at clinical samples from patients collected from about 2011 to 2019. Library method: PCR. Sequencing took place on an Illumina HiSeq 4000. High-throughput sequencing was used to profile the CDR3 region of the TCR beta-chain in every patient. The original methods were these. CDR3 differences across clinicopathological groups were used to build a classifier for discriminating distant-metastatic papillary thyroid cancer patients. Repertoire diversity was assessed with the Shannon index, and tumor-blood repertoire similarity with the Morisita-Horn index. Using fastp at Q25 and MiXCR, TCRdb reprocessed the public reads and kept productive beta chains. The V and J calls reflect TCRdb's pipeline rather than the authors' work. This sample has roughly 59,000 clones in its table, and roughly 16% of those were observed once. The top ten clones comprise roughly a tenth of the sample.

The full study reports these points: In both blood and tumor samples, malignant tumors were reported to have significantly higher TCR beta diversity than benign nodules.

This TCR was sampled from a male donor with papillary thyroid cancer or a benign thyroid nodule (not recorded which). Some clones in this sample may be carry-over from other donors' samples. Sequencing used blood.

The DNA is as follows: TGTGCCTGGCGACCCGCTCACCGGACTGAAGCTTTCTTT. Its protein is CAWRPAHRTEAFF. The chain is assembled from TRBV30 and TRBJ1-1; there is no confident call for the D gene. Between the V and J ends, shortened by 5 bases and 5 bases respectively, the junction contains 15 bases. Measured from the cysteine to the phenylalanine, the CDR3 is 13 residues long. Only CDR3 DNA remains: 39 bases, in frame from the first base. CDR1 and CDR2, per the germline V gene (reference sequence), are GTSNPN and SVGIG.